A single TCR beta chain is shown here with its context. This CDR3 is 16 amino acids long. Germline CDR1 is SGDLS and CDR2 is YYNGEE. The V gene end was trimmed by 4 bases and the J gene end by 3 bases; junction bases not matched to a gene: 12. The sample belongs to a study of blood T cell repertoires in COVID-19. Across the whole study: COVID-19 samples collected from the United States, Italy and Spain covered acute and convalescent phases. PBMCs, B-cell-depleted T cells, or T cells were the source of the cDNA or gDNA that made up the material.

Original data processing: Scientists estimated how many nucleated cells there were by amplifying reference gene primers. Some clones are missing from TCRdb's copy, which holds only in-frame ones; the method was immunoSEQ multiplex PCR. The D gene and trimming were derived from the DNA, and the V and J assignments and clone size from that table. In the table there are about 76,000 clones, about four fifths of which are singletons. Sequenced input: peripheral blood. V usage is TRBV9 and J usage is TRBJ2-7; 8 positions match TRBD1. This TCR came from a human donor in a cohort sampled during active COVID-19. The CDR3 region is CASSKGPGGSVYEQYF. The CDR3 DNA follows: TGTGCCAGCAGCAAAGGTCCAGGGGGCTCAGTCTACGAGCAGTACTTC.